This TCR beta chain was identified in a study of blood T cell repertoires in COVID-19. Background on the study: Donors in the United States, Italy and Spain gave samples during acute or convalescent COVID-19. The analysed material was cDNA or gDNA that came from T cells, B-cell-depleted T cells, or PBMCs.

This clone was observed a handful of times. The V segment lost 1 base and the J segment 6 bases; nucleotides outside the gene matches: 17. This CDR3 has 19 amino acids. The germline CDR1 and CDR2 sequences are LNHNV and YYDKDF (reference sequence). In the study's own analysis: Scientists estimated how many nucleated cells there were by amplifying reference gene primers. The data were produced by immunoSEQ multiplex PCR, yet TCRdb's version contains in-frame clones alone and is incomplete. V and J calls and clone size come straight from that table; D and trimming were deduced from the DNA. This sample yields approximately 210,000 clones, of which approximately 90% are seen a single time; approximately 4.4% belongs to the top ten.

This chain uses TRBV15 with TRBJ2-3, with TRBD2 matching over 9 bases. The TCR originated in a human donor in a cohort sampled during active COVID-19. Specimen: peripheral blood. This CDR3 reads CATSRGGDQDLAGVDTQYF. DNA of the CDR3: TGTGCCACCAGCAGAGGGGGGGATCAGGACTTAGCGGGAGTGGATACGCAGTATTTT.